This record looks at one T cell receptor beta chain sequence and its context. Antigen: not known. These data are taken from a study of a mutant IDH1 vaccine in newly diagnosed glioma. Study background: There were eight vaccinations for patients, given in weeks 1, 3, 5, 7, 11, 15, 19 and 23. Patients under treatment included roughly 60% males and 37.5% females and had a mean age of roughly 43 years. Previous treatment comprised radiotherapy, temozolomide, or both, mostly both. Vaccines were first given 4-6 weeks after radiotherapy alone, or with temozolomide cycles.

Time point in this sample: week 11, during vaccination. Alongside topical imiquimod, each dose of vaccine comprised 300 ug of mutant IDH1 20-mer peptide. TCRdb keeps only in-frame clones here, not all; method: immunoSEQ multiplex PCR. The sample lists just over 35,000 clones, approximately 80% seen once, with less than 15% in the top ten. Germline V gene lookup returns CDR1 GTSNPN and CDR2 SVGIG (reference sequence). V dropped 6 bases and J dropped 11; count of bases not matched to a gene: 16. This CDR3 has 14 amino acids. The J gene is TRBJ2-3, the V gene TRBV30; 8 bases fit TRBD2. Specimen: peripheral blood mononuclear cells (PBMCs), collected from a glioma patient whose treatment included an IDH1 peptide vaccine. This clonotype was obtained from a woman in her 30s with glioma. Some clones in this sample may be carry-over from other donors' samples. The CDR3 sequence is CACSTGTAGGKQYF. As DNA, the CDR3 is TGTGCCTGCTCTACAGGGACGGCGGGGGGTAAGCAGTATTTT.